Below, 7 T cell receptor beta chains from the same sample are listed, as sequenced in a study of tumor-infiltrating lymphocytes in localized non-small cell lung cancer. This table comes from immunoSEQ multiplex PCR, and its TCRdb copy is limited to in-frame clones, with some not included. The repertoire includes tens of thousands of clones, around 80% of them detected once, and 3.4% sits in the top ten. Sequencing was performed on lung tumor tissue. These receptors came from a human donor with non-small cell lung cancer.

This clone has only one observation. V is TRBV7-2 and J is TRBJ2-5; 7 nucleotides match TRBD2. V was pared by 5 bases and J by 8 bases, with 11 bases of the junction left unmatched. This CDR3 has 14 amino acids. The germline CDR1 and CDR2 sequences are SGHTA and FQGNSA. CDR3: CASSLIAAGDTQYF. The CDR3, as DNA: TGTGCCAGCAGCCTTATAGCGGCGGGGGACACCCAGTACTTC. Full variable domain (missing parts from reference TRBV7-2 and TRBJ2-5): GAGVSQSPSNKVTEKGKDVELRCDPISGHTALYWYRQSLGQGLEFLIYFQGNSAPDKSGLPSDRFSAERTGGSVSTLTIQRTQQEDSAVYLCASSLIAAGDTQYFGPGTRLLVL.

The V call is TRBV5-1, the J call TRBJ2-1, with 7 bases lining up with TRBD1. The trim removed 4 bases at V and 10 bases at J, leaving 11 bases unmatched. Germline CDR1 is SGHRS and CDR2 is YFSETQ. The CDR3 runs 14 residues. CDR3 sequence (DNA): TGCGCCAGCAGCCAAGGACAGGCCGAAGGGGAGCAGTTCTTC. Translated: CASSQGQAEGEQFF.

This clone was counted a single time. The V call is TRBV28, the J call TRBJ1-2; 7 bases line up with TRBD1. The CDR3 is made up of 17 amino acids. CDR1 MDHEN and CDR2 SYDVKM come from the germline V gene. With V trimmed by 6 bases and J by 3 bases, 16 bases remained unmatched. The CDR3 DNA reads TGTGCCAGCAGAAACCTGGACAGGCTCCGGGCGGACTATGGCTACACCTTC. It codes for CASRNLDRLRADYGYTF.

The V and J genes are TRBV18 and TRBJ2-7; 8 bases are shared with TRBD2. Germline values: CDR1 KGHSH, CDR2 LQKENI. The CDR3 has 18 amino acids. Trimming cost V 3 bases and J 6 bases; bases outside gene matches: 19. The CDR3 spells CASSPGTSGPSFRGEQYF. CDR3 nucleotides: TGTGCCAGCTCACCGGGCACTAGCGGCCCCTCTTTCCGGGGCGAGCAGTACTTC. Full variable domain (outside the CDR3, taken from reference TRBV18 and TRBJ2-7): NAGVMQNPRHLVRRRGQEARLRCSPMKGHSHVYWYRQLPEEGLKFMVYLQKENIIDESGMPKERFSAEFPKEGPSILRIQQVVRGDSAAYFCASSPGTSGPSFRGEQYFGPGTRLTVT.

The V gene is TRBV7-2, the J gene TRBJ2-7; tentative D call: TRBD2 (6 bases). Germline V gene lookup returns CDR1 SGHTA and CDR2 FQGNSA. CDR3 size: 14 residues. With 4 bases removed from V and 6 bases from J, the gap between germline ends came to 16 bases. CDR3 in DNA: TGTGCCAGCAGCTCGAGCGGGCCGTTCAGCGAGCAGTACTTC. This sequence encodes CASSSSGPFSEQYF.

The chain joins TRBV30 to TRBJ2-7; 10 nucleotides agree with TRBD2. Trimming removed 1 base from V and 4 bases from J; junction bases left unmatched: 7. Per the germline V gene, CDR1 is GTSNPN and CDR2 is SVGIG (reference sequence). The CDR3 runs 15 residues. The CDR3 sequence: CAWSAASGSLYEQYF. The DNA for the CDR3 is TGTGCCTGGAGTGCAGCTAGCGGGAGTTTATACGAGCAGTACTTC.

This sequence joins TRBV28 and TRBJ2-4; maybe TRBD2 (5 bases). The CDR3 length is 15 residues. Germline V gene lookup returns CDR1 MDHEN and CDR2 SYDVKM. Trimming stripped 6 bases from V and 0 bases from J, with 12 bases between. The CDR3 sequence: CASSPGVLAKNIQYF. CDR3 bases: TGTGCCAGCAGCCCCGGGGTCCTAGCCAAAAACATTCAGTACTTC. Together with reference TRBV28 and TRBJ2-4, the CDR3 gives the full variable domain: DVKVTQSSRYLVKRTGEKVFLECVQDMDHENMFWYRQDPGLGLRLIYFSYDVKMKEKGDIPEGYSVSREKKERFSLILESASTNQTSMYLCASSPGVLAKNIQYFGAGTRLSVL.